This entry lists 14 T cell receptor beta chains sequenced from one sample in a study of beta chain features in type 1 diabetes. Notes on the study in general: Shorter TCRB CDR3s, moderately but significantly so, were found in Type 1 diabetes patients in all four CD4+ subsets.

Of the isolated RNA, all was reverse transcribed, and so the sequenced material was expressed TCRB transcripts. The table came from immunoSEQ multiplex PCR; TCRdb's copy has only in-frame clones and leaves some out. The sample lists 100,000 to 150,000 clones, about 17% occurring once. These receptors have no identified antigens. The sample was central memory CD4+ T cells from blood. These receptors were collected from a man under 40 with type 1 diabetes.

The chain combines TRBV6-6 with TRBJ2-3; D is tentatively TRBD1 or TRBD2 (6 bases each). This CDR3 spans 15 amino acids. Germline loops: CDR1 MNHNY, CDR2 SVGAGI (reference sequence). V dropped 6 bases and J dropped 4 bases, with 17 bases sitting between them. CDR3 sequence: CASREGHGVSDTQYF. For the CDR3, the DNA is TGTGCCAGCAGGGAGGGACACGGAGTTTCAGATACGCAGTATTTT.

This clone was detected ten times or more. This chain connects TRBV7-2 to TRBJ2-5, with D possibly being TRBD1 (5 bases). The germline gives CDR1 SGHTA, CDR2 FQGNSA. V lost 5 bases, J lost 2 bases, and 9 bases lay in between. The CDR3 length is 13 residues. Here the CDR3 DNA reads TGTGCCAGCAGCCCCAACAGGCAAGAGACCCAGTACTTC. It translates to CASSPNRQETQYF.

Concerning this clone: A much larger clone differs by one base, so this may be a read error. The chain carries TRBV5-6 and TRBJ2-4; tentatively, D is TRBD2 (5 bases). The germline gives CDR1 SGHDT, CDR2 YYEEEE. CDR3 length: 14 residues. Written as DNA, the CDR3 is TGTGGCAGCAGCCGTTCTGGACTTCTAAACATTCAGTACTTC. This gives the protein CGSSRSGLLNIQYF.

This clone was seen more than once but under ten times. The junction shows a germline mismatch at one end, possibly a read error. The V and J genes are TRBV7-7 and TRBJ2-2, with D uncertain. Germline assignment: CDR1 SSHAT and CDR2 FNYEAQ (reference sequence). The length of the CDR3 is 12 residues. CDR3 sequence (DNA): TGTGCTAGCAGCCCGTACACCGGGGAGCTGTTTTTT. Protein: CASSPYTGELFF.

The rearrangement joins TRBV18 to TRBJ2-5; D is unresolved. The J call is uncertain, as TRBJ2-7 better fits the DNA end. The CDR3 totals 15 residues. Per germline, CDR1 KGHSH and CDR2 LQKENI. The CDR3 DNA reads TGTGCCAGCTCACCAAGCGCACAGCGCGTCTACGAGCAGTACTTC. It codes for CASSPSAQRVYEQYF.

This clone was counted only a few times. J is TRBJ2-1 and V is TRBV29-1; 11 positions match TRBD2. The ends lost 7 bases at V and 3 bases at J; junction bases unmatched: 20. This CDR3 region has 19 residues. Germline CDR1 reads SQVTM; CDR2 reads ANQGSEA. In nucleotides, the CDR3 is TGCAGCGACCCAGGGGGGGCGACTAGCGGGGTGGATTGCTACAATGAGCAGTTCTTC. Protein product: CSDPGGATSGVDCYNEQFF.

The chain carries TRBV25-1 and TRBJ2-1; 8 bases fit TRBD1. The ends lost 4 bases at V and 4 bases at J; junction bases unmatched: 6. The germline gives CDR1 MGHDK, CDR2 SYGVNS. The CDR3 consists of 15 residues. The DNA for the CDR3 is TGTGCCAGCAGTGTCTCGGGACAGGCGTACAATGAGCAGTTCTTC. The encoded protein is CASSVSGQAYNEQFF.

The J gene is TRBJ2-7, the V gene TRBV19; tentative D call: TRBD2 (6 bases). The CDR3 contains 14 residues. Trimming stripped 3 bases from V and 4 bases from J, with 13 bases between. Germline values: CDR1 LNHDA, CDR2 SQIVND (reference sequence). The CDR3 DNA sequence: TGTGCCAGTAGTATGGGTAGCGGAGGATACGAGCAGTACTTC. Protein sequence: CASSMGSGGYEQYF.

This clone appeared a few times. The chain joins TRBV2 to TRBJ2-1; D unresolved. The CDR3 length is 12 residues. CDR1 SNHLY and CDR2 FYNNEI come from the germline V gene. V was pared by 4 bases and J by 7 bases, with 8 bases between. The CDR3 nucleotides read TGTGCCAGCAGTGTGAGTAGTAATGAGCAGTTCTTC. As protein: CASSVSSNEQFF.

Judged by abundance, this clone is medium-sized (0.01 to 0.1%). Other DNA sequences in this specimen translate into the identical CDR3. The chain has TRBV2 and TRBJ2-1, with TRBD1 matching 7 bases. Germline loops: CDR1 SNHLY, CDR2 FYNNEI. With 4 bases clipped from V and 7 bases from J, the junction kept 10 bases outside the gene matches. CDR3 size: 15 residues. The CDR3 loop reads CASSGGQAVRNEQFF. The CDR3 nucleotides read TGTGCCAGCAGTGGTGGACAGGCGGTTAGGAATGAGCAGTTCTTC.

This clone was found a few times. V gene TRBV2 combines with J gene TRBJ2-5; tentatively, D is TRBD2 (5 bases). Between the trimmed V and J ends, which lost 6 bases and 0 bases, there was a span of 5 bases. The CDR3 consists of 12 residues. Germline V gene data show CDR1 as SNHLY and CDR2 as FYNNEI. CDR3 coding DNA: TGTGCCAGCAGGGACTACCAAGAGACCCAGTACTTC. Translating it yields CASRDYQETQYF. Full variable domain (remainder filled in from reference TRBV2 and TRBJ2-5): EPEVTQTPSHQVTQMGQEVILRCVPISNHLYFYWYRQILGQKVEFLVSFYNNEISEKSEIFDDQFSVERPDGSNFTLKIRSTKLEDSAMYFCASRDYQETQYFGPGTRLLVL.

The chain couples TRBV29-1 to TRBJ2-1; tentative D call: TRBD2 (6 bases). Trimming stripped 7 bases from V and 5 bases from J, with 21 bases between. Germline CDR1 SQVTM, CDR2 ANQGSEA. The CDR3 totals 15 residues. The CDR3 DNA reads TGCAGCGCTGCGACTCTGGCAGGGACTGACAATGAGCAGTTCTTC. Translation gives CSAATLAGTDNEQFF.

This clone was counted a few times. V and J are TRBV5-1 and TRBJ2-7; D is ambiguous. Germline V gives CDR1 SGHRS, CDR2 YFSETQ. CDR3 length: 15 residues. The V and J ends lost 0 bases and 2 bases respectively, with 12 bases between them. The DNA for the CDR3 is TGCGCCAGCAGCTTGGAAGGGCAGCCACCCTACGAGCAGTACTTC. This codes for CASSLEGQPPYEQYF.

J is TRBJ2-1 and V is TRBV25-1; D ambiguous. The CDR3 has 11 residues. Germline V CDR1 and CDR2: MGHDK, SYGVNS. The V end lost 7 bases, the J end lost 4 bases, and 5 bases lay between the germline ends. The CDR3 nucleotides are TGTGCCAGCACAGAGTACAATGAGCAGTTCTTC. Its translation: CASTEYNEQFF.